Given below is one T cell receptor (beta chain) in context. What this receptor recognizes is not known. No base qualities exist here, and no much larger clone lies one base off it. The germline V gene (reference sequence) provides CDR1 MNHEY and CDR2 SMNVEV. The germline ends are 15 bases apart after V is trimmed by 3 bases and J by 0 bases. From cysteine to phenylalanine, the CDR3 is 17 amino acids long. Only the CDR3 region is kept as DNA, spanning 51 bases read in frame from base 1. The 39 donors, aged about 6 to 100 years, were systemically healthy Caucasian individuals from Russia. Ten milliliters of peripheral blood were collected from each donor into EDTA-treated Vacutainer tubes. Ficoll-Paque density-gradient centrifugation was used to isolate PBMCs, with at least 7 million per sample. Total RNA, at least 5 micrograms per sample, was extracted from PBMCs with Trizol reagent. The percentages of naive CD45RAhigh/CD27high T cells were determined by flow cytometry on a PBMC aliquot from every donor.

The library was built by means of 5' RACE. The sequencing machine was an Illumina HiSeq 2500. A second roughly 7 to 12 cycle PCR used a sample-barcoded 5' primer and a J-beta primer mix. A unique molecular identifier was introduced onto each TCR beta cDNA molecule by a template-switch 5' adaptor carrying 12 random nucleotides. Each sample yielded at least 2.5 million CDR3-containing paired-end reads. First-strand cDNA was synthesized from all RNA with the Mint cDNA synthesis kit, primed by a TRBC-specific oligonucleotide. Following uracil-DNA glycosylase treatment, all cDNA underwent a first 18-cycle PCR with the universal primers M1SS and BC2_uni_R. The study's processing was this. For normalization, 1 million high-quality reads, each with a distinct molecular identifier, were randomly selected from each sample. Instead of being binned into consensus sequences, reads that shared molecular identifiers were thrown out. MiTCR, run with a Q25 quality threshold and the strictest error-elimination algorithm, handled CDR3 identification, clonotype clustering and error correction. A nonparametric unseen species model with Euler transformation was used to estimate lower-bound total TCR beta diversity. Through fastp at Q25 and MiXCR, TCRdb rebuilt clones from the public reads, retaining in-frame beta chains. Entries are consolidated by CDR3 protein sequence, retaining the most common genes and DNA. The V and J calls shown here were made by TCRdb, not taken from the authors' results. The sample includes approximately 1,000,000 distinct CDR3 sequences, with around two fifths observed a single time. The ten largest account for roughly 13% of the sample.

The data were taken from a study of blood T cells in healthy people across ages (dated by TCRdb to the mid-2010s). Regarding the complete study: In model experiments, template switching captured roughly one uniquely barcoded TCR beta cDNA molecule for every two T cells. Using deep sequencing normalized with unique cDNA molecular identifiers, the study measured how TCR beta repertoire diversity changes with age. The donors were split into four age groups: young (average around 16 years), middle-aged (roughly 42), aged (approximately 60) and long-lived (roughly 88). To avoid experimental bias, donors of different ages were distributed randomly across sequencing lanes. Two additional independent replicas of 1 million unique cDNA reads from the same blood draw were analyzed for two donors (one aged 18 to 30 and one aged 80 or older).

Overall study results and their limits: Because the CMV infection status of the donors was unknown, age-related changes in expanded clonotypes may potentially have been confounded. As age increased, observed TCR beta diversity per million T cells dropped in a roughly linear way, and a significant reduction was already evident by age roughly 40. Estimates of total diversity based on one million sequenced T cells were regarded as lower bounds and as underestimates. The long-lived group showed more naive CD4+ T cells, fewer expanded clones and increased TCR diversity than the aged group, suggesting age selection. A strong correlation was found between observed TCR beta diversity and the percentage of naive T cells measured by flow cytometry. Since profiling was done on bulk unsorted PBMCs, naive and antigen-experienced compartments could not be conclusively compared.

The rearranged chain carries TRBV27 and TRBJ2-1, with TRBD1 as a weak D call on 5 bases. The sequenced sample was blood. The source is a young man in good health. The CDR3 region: CASSLMGLYSSYNEQFF. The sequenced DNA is TGTGCCAGCAGTTTGATGGGGCTATATAGCTCCTACAATGAGCAGTTCTTC.